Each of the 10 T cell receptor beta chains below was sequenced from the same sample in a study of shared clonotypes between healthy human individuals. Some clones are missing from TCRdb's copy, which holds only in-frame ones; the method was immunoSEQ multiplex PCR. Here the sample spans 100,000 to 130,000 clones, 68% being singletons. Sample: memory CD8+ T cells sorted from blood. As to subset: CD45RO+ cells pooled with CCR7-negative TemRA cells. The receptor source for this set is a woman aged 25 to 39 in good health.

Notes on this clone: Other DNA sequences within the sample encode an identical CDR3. DNA for the CDR3: TGTGCCAGCAGTGAAGGGGGGCGGGCTGAAGCTTTCTTT. This sequence encodes CASSEGGRAEAFF. This chain links TRBV2 with TRBJ1-1; TRBD1 is a possible D gene (6 bases). The germline V and J ends were trimmed by 1 base and 6 bases, with 9 bases remaining between them. Per germline, CDR1 SNHLY and CDR2 FYNNEI. The CDR3 length is 13 residues.

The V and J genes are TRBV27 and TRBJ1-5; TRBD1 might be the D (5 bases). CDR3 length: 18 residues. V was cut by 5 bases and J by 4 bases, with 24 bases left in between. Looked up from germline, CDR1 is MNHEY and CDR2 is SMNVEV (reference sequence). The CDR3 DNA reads TGTGCCAGCAGTCCAAACCGGGGGTGGGCAGGTTCGAATCAGCCCCAGCATTTT. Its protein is CASSPNRGWAGSNQPQHF.

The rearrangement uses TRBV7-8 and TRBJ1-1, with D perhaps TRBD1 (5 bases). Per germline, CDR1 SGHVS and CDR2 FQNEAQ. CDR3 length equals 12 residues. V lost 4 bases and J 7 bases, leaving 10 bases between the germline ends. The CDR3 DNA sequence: TGTGCCAGCAGCTCCGACAGTATTGAAGCTTTCTTT. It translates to CASSSDSIEAFF.

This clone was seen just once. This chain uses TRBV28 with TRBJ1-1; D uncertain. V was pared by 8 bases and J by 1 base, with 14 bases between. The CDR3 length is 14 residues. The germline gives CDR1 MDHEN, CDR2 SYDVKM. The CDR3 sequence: CASQYGPGNTEAFF. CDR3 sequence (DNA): TGTGCCAGCCAATACGGGCCGGGGAACACTGAAGCTTTCTTT.

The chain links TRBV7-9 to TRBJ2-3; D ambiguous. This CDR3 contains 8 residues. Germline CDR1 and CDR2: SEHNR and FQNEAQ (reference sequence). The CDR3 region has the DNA TGTGGGACAGATACGCAGTATTTT. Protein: CGTDTQYF.

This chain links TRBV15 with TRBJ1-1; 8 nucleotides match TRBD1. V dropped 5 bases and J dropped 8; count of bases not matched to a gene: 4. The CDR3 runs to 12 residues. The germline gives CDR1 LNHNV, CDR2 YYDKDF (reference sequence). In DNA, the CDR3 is TGTGCCACCAGCTGGGGGACAGGCGAAGCTTTCTTT. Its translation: CATSWGTGEAFF. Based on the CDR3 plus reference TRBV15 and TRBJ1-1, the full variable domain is DAMVIQNPRYQVTQFGKPVTLSCSQTLNHNVMYWYQQKSSQAPKLLFHYYDKDFNNEADTPDNFQSRRPNTSFCFLDIRSPGLGDTAMYLCATSWGTGEAFFGQGTRLTVV.

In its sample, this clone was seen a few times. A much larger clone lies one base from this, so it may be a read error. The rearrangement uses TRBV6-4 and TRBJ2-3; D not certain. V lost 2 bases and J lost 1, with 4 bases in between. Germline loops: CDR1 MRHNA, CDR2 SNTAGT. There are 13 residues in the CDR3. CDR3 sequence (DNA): TGTGCCAGCAGTGACAGGGGCACAGATACGCAGTATTTT. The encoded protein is CASSDRGTDTQYF.

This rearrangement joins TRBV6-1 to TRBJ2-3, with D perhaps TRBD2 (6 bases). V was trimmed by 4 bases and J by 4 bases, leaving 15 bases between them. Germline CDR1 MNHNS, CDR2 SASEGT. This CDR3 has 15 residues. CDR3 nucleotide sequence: TGTGCCAGCAGTGTTAGCGCGGGATCACCAGATACGCAGTATTTT. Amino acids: CASSVSAGSPDTQYF.

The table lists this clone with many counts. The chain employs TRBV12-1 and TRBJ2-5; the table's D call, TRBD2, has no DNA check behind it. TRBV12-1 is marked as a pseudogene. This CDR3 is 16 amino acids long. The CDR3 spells CASSFARVGVLETQYF. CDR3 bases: TGTGCCAGCAGCTTTGCGCGGGTCGGCGTCTTGGAGACCCAGTACTTC.

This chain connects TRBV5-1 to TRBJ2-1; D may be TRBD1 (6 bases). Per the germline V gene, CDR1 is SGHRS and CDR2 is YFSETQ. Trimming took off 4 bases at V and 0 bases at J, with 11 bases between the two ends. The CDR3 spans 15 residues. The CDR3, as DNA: TGCGCCAGCAGCAGGGACACAAGCTCCTACAATGAGCAGTTCTTC. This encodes CASSRDTSSYNEQFF.